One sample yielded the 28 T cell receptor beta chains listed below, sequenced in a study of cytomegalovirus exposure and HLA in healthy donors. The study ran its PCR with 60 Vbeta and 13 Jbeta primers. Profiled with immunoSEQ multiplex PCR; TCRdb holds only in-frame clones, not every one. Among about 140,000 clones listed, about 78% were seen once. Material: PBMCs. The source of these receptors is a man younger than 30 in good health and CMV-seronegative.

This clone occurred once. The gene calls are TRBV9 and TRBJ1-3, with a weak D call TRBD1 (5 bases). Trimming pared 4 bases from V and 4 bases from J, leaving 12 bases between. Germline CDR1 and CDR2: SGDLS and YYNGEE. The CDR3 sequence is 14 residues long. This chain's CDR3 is CASSFSGSGNTIYF. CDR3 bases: TGTGCCAGCAGCTTCTCAGGGTCAGGAAACACCATATATTTT.

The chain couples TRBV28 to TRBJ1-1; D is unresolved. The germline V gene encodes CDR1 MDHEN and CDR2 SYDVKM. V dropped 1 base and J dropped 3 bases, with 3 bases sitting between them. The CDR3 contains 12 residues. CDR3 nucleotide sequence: TGTGCCAGCAGTTTATCTTACACTGAAGCTTTCTTT. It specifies CASSLSYTEAFF.

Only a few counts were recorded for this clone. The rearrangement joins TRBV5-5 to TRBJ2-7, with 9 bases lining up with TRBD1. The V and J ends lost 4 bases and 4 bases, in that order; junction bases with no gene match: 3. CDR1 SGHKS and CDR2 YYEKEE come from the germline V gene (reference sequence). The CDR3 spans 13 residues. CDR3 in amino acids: CASSGTGRYEQYF. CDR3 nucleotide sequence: TGTGCCAGCAGCGGGACAGGGCGATACGAGCAGTACTTC.

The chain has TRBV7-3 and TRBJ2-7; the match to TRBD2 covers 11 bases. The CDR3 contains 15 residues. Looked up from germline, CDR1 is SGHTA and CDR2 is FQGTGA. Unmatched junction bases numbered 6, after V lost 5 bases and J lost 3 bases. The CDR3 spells CASSPKLAGVYEQYF. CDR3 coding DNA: TGTGCCAGCAGCCCCAAACTAGCGGGAGTCTACGAGCAGTACTTC.

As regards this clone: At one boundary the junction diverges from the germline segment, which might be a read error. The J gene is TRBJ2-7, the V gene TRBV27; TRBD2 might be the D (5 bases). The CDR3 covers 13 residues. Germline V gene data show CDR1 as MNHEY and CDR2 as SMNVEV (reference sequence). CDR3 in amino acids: CASSFSGTYGQYF. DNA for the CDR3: TGTGCCAGCAGTTTCTCGGGAACCTACGGGCAGTACTTC.

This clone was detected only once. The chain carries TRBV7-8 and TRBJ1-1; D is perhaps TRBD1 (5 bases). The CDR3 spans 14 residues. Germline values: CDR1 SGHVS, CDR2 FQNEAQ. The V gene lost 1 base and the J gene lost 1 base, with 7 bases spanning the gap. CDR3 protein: CASSLGRGNTEAFF. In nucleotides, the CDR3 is TGTGCCAGCAGCTTAGGGAGGGGGAACACTGAAGCTTTCTTT.

CDR3 DNA sequence: TGTGCCAGCAGTGCGGCGATAGGTGGGGGTTCGGGAGAAGAGCAGTACTTC. Amino acids: CASSAAIGGGSGEEQYF. The rearrangement joins TRBV28 to TRBJ2-7; D is perhaps TRBD2 (6 bases). The CDR3 has 17 residues. Germline lookup yields CDR1 MDHEN and CDR2 SYDVKM. With 5 bases removed from V and 7 bases from J, the gap between germline ends came to 27 bases.

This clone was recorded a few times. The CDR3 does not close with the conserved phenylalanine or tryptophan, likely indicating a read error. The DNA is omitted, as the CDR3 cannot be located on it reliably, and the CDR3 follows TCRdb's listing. This CDR3 reads CASSERQGTSANRVLG. The chain couples TRBV25-1 to TRBJ1-2; no DNA check was done on the table's D call, TRBD1. The CDR3 spans 16 residues, counting both ends. The V gene's germline CDR1 is MGHDK and CDR2 SYGVNS.

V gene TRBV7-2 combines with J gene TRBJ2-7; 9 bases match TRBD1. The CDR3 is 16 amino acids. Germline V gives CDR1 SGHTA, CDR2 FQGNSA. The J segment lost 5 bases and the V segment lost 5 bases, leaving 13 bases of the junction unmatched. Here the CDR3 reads CASSPQGQGIVHEQYF. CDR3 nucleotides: TGTGCCAGCAGCCCGCAGGGACAGGGAATCGTCCACGAGCAGTACTTC.

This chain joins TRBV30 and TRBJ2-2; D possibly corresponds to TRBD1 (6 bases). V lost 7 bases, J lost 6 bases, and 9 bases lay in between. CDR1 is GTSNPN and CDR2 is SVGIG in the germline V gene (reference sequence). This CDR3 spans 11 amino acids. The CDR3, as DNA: TGTGCCTTCTACAGGGCCGGGGAGCTGTTTTTT. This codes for CAFYRAGELFF.

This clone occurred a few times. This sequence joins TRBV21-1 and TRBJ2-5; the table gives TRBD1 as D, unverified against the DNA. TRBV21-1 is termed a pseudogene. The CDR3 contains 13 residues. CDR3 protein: CASLQGKQETQYF. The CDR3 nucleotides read TGTGCCAGCCTCCAGGGTAAACAAGAGACCCAGTACTTC.

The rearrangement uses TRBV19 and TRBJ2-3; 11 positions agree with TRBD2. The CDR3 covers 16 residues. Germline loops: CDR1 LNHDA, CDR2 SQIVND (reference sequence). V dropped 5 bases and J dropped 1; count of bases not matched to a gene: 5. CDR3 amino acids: CASSAPGLAGTDTQYF. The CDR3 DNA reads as TGTGCCAGTAGTGCCCCGGGACTAGCGGGCACAGATACGCAGTATTTT.

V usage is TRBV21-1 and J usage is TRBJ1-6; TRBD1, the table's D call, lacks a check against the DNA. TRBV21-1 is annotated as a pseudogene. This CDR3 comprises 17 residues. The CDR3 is CASSKGTGSAYNSPLHF. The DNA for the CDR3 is TGTGCCAGCAGCAAAGGTACAGGGAGCGCCTATAATTCACCCCTCCACTTT.

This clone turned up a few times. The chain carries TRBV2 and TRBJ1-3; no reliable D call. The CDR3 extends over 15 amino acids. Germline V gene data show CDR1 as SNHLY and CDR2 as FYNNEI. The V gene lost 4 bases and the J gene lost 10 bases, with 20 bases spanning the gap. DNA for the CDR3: TGTGCCAGCAGTGCCTCGAGGGTGGGCGACTGGACCATATATTTT. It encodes CASSASRVGDWTIYF.

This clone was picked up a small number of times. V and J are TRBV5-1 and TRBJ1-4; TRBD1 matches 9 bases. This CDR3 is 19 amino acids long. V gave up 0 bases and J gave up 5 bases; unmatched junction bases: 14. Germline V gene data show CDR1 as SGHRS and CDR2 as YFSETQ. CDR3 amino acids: CASSLAHRGPELGNEKLFF. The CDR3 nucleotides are TGCGCCAGCAGCTTGGCCCACAGGGGGCCTGAGTTGGGGAATGAAAAACTGTTTTTT.

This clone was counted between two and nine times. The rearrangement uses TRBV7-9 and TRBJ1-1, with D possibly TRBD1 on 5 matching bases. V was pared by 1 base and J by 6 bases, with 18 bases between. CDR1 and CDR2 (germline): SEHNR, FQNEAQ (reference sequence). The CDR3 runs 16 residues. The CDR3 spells CASSLGVMQGLAEAFF. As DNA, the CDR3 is TGTGCCAGCAGCTTAGGAGTAATGCAGGGCCTAGCTGAAGCTTTCTTT.

CDR3 in amino acids: CASSQGATPYNEQFF. The CDR3 DNA reads TGTGCCAGCAGTCAGGGGGCAACGCCCTACAATGAGCAGTTCTTC. This rearrangement joins TRBV7-3 to TRBJ2-1, with 8 nucleotides matching TRBD1. Germline V gene sequence: CDR1 SGHTA, CDR2 FQGTGA. CDR3 length: 15 amino acids. Trimming took 6 bases from V and 2 from J; bases not matched to a gene: 6.

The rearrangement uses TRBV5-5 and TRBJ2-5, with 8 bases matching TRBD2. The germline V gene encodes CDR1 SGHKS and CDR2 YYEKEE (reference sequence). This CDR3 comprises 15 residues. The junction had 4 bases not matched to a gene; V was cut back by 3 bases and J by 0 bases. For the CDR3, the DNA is TGTGCCAGCAGCTGGGCTAGCGGGTACCAAGAGACCCAGTACTTC. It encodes CASSWASGYQETQYF.

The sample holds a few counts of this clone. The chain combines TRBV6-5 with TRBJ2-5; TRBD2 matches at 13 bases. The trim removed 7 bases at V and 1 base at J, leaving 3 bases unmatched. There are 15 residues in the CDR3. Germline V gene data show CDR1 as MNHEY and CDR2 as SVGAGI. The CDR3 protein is CASKTSGGVQETQYF. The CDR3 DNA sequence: TGTGCCAGCAAAACTAGCGGGGGGGTCCAAGAGACCCAGTACTTC.

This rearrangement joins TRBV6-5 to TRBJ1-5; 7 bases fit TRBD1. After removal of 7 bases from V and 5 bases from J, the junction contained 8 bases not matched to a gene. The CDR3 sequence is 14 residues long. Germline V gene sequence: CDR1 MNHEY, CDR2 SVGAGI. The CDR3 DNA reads TGTGCCAGCAAGAGACAGGGTAATCATCAGCCCCAGCATTTT. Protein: CASKRQGNHQPQHF.

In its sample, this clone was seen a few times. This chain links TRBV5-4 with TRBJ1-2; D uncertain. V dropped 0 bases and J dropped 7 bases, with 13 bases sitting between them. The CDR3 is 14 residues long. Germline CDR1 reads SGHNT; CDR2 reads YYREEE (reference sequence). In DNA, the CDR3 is TGTGCCAGCAGCTTGGTGGGCCGAGATGTTGGCTACACCTTC. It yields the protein CASSLVGRDVGYTF.

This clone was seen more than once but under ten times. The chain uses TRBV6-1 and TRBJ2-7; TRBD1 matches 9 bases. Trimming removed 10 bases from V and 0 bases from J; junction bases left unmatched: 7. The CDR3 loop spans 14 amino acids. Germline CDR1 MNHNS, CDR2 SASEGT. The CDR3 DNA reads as TGTGCCACTAGACAGGGGGGCTCCTCCTACGAGCAGTACTTC. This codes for CATRQGGSSYEQYF.

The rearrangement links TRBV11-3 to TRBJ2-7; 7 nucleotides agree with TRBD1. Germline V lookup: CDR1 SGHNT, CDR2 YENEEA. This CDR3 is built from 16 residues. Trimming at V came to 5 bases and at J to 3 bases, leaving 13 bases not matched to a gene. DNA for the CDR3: TGTGCCAGCAGCCCCGATCTAGGGGGCTTCTACTACGAGCAGTACTTC. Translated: CASSPDLGGFYYEQYF.

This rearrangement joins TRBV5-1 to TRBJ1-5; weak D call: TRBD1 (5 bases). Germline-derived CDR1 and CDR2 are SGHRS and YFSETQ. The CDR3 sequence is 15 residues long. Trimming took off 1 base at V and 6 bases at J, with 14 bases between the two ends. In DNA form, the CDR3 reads TGCGCCAGCAGCTTGTCGGGGGGGGGAGTTCAGCCCCAGCATTTT. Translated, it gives CASSLSGGGVQPQHF.

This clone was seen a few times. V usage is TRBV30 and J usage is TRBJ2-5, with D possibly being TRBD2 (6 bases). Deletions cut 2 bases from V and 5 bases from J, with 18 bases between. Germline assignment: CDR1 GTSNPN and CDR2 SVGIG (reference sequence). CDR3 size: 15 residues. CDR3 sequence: CAWSLTGTGRETQYF. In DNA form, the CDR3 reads TGTGCCTGGAGTCTCACCGGGACGGGGAGGGAGACCCAGTACTTC.

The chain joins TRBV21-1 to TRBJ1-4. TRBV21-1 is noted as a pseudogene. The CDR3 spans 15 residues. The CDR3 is CASSKLLGRNEKLFF. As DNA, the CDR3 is TGTGCCAGCAGCAAACTCCTAGGCCGTAATGAAAAACTGTTTTTT.

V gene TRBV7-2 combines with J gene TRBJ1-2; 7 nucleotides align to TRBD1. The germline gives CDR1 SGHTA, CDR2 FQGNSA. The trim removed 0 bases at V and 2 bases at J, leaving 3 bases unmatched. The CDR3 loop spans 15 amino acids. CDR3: CASSLATGQNYGYTF. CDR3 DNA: TGTGCCAGCAGCTTAGCTACGGGACAGAACTATGGCTACACCTTC.

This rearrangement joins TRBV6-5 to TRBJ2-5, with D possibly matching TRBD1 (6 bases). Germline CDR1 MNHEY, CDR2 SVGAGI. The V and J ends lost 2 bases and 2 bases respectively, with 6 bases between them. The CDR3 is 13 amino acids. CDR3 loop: CASSYGQQETQYF. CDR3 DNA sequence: TGTGCCAGCAGTTACGGACAGCAAGAGACCCAGTACTTC.